The source of this T cell receptor beta chain is a study of regulatory T cells in long-lasting Graves disease. Study-wide background: Antithyroid drug intake by newly diagnosed Graves' patients had lasted under 3 months. Study-wide findings and caveats: Analysis covered peripheral blood alone, not thyroid tissue. A reduction in accuracy may have resulted from the small sample size.

TCR beta libraries were built with iRepertoire HTBI primers and Arm-PCR of CDR3 regions. TCRdb processed the multiplex PCR reads anew with MiXCR; each CDR3 protein has one entry. The data show 680,000 or so distinct CDR3 sequences, about 15% seen once. Germline assignment: CDR1 MDHEN and CDR2 SYDVKM. Between the trimmed V and J ends, which lost 3 bases and 6 bases, there was a span of 6 bases. The CDR3 runs 12 residues. Of note for this clonotype: The antigen is not known.

The time point is: newly diagnosed GD, antithyroid drugs for less than 3 months. After RNA was extracted from PBMCs, the TCR library was made from it. This same sample was also part of a study on T cells in Graves' hyperthyroidism and ophthalmopathy. That source adds: In the blood, most expanded thyroid clonotypes above 0.001 appeared as well.

The sequence came from a woman in her 30s with Graves disease. V usage is TRBV28 and J usage is TRBJ1-5; D is unclear. The specimen comprised peripheral blood mononuclear cells (PBMCs), sampled at new diagnosis, from a patient treated with antithyroid drugs. The CDR3 nucleotides are TGTGCCAGCAGTTTGATAATTCAGCCCCAGCATTTT. As protein: CASSLIIQPQHF. The whole variable domain, remainder taken from reference TRBV28 and TRBJ1-5, is DVKVTQSSRYLVKRTGEKVFLECVQDMDHENMFWYRQDPGLGLRLIYFSYDVKMKEKGDIPEGYSVSREKKERFSLILESASTNQTSMYLCASSLIIQPQHFGDGTRLSIL.